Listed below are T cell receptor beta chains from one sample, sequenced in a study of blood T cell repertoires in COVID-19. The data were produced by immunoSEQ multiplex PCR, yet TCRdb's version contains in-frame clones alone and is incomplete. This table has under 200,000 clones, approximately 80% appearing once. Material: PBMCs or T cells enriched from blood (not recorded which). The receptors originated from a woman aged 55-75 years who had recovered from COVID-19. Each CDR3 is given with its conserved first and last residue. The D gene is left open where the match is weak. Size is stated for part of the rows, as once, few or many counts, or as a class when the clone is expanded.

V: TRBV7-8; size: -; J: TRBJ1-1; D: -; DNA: TGTGCCAGCAGCTCACAACCCCCCGACAGAGTATTTTTGAACACTGAAGCTTTCTTT; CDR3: CASSSQPPDRVFLNTEAFF
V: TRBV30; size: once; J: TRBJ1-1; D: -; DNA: TGTGCCTGGAGTTTTAGGGGGACTGAAGCTTTCTTT; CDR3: CAWSFRGTEAFF
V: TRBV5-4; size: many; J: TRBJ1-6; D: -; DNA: TGTGCCAGCAGCTTTTACCTTTCCAGTTCACCCCTCCACTTT; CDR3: CASSFYLSSSPLHF
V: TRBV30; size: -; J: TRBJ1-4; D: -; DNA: TGTGCCTGGAGCCGGCCCACAGGGTATAATGAAAAACTGTTTTTT; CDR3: CAWSRPTGYNEKLFF
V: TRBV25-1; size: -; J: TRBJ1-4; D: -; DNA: TGTGCCAGCAGTGAGTACCGGGAGAAACTGTTTTTT; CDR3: CASSEYREKLFF
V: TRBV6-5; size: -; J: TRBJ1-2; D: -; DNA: TGTGCCAGCAGTTACTCGCTGGGAGGGGGAGGCGGCTACACCTTC; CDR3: CASSYSLGGGGGYTF
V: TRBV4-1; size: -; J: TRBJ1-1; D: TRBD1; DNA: TGCGCCAGCAGCCAGGTTACCTACAGGGGCGGAGGGAACACTGAAGCTTTCTTT; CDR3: CASSQVTYRGGGNTEAFF
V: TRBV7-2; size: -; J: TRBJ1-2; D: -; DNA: TGTGCCAGCAGTAGGAGAGGAGGGTTGGGCTACACCTTC; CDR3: CASSRRGGLGYTF
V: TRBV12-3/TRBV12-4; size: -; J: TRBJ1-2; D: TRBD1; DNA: TGTGCCAGCAGTTCGGGACAGTTGAATGGCTACACCTTC; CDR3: CASSSGQLNGYTF
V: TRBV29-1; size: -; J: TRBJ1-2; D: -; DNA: TGCAGCGCCCGTGACAGAGTATATGGCTACACCTTC; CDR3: CSARDRVYGYTF
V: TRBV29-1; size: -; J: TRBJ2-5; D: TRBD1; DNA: TGCAGCGGGGACAGGGGCCAAGAGACCCAGTACTTC; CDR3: CSGDRGQETQYF
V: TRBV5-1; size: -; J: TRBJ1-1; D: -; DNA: TGCGCCAGCAGCCAACTGCGGGTTGGGACTGAAGCTTTCTTT; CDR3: CASSQLRVGTEAFF
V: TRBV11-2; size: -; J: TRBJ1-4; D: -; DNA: TGTGCCAGCAGCTCTCCACTACAGGGATCTAATGAAAAACTGTTTTTT; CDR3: CASSSPLQGSNEKLFF
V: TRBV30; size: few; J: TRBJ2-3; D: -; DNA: TGTGCCTGGAGTGATAAAAGGGGTACAGATACGCAGTATTTT; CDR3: CAWSDKRGTDTQYF
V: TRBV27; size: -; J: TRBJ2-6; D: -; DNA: TGTGCCAGCAGCCTTGGGCAGGGCCTCTCTGGGGCCAACGTCCTGACTTTC; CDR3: CASSLGQGLSGANVLTF
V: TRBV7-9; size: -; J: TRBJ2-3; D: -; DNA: TGTGCCAGCAGCCTATCAGGAAGCACAGATACGCAGTATTTT; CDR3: CASSLSGSTDTQYF
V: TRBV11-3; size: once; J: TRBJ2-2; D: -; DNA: TGTGCCAGCAGCTTGGGGGGGCCGACCGGGGAGCTGTTTTTT; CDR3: CASSLGGPTGELFF
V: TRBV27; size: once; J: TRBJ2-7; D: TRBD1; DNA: TGTGCCAGCAGTACCAGGACAGGGACGCGGGAGCAGTACTTC; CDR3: CASSTRTGTREQYF
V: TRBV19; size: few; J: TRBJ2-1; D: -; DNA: TGTGCCAGTAACGGCGGGGACTCCTACAATGAGCAGTTCTTC; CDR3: CASNGGDSYNEQFF
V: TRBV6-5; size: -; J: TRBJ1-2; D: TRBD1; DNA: TGTGCCAGCCTCCGGGGCAGGGGGTATGGCTACACCTTC; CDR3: CASLRGRGYGYTF
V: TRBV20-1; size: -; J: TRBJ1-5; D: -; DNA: TGCAGTGCTATTGAGTCTGGGCGCGATAATCAGCCCCAGCATTTT; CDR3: CSAIESGRDNQPQHF
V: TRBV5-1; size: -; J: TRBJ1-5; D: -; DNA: TGCGCCAGCAGCTTGTCGGCAGGGCCCAATCAGCCCCAGCATTTT; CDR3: CASSLSAGPNQPQHF
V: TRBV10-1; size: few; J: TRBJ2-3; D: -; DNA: TGCGCCAGCAGTGAGGCGGGGGCTCCCACAGATACGCAGTATTTT; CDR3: CASSEAGAPTDTQYF
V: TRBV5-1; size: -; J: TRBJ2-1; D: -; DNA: TGCGCCAGCAGCTTGACTGGTAGCTCCTACAATGAGCAGTTCTTC; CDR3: CASSLTGSSYNEQFF
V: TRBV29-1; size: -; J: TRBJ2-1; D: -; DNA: TGCAGCGCCAGACAGGACTACAATGAGCAGTTCTTC; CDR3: CSARQDYNEQFF
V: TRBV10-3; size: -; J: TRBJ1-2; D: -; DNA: TGTGCCATCAGCGGAAAGGGAGGGTATAACTATGGCTACACCTTC; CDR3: CAISGKGGYNYGYTF
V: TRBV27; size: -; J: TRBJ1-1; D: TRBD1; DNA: TGTGCCAGCAGTCCGGGACAGGGGCAAAAGGGGACTGAAGCTTTCTTT; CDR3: CASSPGQGQKGTEAFF
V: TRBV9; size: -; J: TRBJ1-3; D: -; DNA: TGTGCCAGCAGCCCCCAAGGAGCCCCTGGAAACACCATATATTTT; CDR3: CASSPQGAPGNTIYF
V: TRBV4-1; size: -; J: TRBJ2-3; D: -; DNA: TGCGCCAGCTCCACCCTCCGCGCTCGGGGCACAGATACGCAGTATTTT; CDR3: CASSTLRARGTDTQYF
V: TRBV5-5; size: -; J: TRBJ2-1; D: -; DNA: TGTGCCAGCAACAGGGAGGGGAACTCCTACAATGAGCAGTTCTTC; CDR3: CASNREGNSYNEQFF
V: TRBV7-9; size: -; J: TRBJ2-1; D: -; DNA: TGTGCCAGCAGCGCCCTAGGGGGAAGCTCCTACAATGAGCAGTTCTTC; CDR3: CASSALGGSSYNEQFF
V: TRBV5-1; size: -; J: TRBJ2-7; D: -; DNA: TGCGCCAGCAGCTTTGGGGTCGGGGACGAGCAGTACTTC; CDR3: CASSFGVGDEQYF
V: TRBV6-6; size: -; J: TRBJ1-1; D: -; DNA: TGTGCCGGGGGGAAAACTGAAGCTTTCTTT; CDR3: CAGGKTEAFF
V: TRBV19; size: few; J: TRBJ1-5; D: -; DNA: TGTGCCAGTAGTATTGAAGGGGGTGGCAATCAGCCCCAGCATTTT; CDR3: CASSIEGGGNQPQHF
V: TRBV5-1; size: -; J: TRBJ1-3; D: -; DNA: TGCGCCAGCAGCTTGGCCCCCAAAGGAGACGGAAACACCATATATTTT; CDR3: CASSLAPKGDGNTIYF